This T cell receptor (beta chain) was recorded in a study of blood T cell repertoires in COVID-19. CDR1 SEHNR and CDR2 FQNEAQ come from the germline V gene (reference sequence). V was trimmed by 4 bases and J by 7 bases, leaving 16 bases between them. This CDR3 is 15 amino acids long. Original processing notes: Using reference gene primer amplification, nucleated cell counts were estimated. Only in-frame clones appear in the TCRdb table, and some are missing; sequencing was by immunoSEQ multiplex PCR. Clonal size and the V and J genes are those of that table, whereas D and trimming came from the DNA. The profile shows approximately 140,000 clones, approximately 90% of them singletons.

Sequenced: peripheral blood. The rearrangement links TRBV7-9 to TRBJ1-4, with D tentatively TRBD1 (5 bases). The source of this sequence is a human donor in a cohort sampled during active COVID-19. CDR3 amino acids: CASSSPRAGGEKLFF. Written as DNA, the CDR3 is TGTGCCAGCAGCTCCCCCAGGGCCGGGGGTGAAAAACTGTTTTTT.